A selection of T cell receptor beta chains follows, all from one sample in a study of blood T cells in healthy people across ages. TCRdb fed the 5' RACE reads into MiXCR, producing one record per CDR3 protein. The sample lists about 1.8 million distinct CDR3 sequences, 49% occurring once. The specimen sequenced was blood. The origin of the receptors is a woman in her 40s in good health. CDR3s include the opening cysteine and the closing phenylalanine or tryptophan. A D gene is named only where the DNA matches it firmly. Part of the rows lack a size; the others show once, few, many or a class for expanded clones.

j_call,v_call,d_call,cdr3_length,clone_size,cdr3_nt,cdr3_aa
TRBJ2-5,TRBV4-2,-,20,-,TGTGCCAGCAGCCAAGAGGGGGGAACTCTAGGCGGGTGGGACCAAGAGACCCAGTACTTC,CASSQEGGTLGGWDQETQYF
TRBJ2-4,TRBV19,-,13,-,TGTGCCAGTGCAGTGACAGCCAAAAACATTCAGTACTTC,CASAVTAKNIQYF
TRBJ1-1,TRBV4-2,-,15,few,TGTGCCAGCAGCCAAGTCGGGCCCGATAATACTGAAGCTTTCTTT,CASSQVGPDNTEAFF
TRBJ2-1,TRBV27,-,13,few,TGTGCCAGCAGTTCCGACCTGGACGGGGAGCAGTTCTTC,CASSSDLDGEQFF
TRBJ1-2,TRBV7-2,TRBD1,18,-,TGTGCCAGCAGCTTAAAACCCGTTAACCCAGGGGGCCGACCAGGCTACACCTTC,CASSLKPVNPGGRPGYTF
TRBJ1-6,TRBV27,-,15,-,TGTGCCAGCAGTTTAGACGCAGGAACAAATTCACCCCTCCACTTT,CASSLDAGTNSPLHF
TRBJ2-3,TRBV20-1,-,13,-,TGCACTGCACCGGGGGGCCGCACAGATACGCAGTATTTT,CTAPGGRTDTQYF
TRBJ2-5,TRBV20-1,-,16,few,TGCAGTGCCTCCGACAAAGGAGGGATCCTGAAAGAGACCCAGTACTTC,CSASDKGGILKETQYF
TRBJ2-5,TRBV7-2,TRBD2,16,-,TGTGCCAGCAGCCAGACAGGCCCGGGGGGGCGAAAGACCCAGTACTTC,CASSQTGPGGRKTQYF
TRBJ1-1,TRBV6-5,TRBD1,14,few,TGTGCCAGCACCGAACCAGGGGGACGGACTGAAGCTTTCTTT,CASTEPGGRTEAFF
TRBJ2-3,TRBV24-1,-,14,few,TGTGCCACCAGTGACCTTGACAAGACAGATACGCAGTATTTT,CATSDLDKTDTQYF
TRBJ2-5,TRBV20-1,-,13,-,TGCAGTGCTAGAGATCCCTGGAGAGAGACCCAGTACTTC,CSARDPWRETQYF
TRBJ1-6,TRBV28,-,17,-,TGTGCCAGCAGTACCAACGCCCGGGGTATCTATAATTCACCCCTCCACTTT,CASSTNARGIYNSPLHF
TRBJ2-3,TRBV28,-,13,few,TGTGCCAGCAGTTTAGGGTTTGTAGATACGCAGTATTTT,CASSLGFVDTQYF
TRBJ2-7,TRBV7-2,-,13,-,TGTGCCAGCAGCTTAAACACCCTTGGGGAGCAGTACTTC,CASSLNTLGEQYF
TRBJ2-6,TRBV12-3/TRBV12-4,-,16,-,TGTGCCAGCAGTTTCCGACAGGTTGCTGGGGCCAACGTCCTGACTTTC,CASSFRQVAGANVLTF
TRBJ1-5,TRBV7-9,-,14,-,TGTGCCAGCAGCTCACAGGATTTCAATCAGCCCCAGCATTTT,CASSSQDFNQPQHF
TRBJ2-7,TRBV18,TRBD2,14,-,TGTGCCAGCTCACCCGGACTAGCGGGGAACGAGCAGTACTTC,CASSPGLAGNEQYF
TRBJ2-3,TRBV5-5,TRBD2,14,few,TGTGCCAGCAGCCCTTCGGGGGGGTTAGATACGCAGTATTTT,CASSPSGGLDTQYF
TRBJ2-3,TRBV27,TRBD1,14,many,TGTGCCAGCAATCGACAGGGCGCCGCAGATACGCAGTATTTT,CASNRQGAADTQYF
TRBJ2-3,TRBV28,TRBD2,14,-,TGTGCCAGCGGTCGACTAGCGCGGACAGATACGCAGTATTTT,CASGRLARTDTQYF
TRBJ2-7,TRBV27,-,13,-,TGTGCCAGCTCCAGGGGCAAGCTCTACGAGCAGTACTTC,CASSRGKLYEQYF
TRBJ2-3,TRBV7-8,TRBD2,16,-,TGTGCCGGCAGCCACGGGGGGGGGCAAAGCACAGATACGCAGTATTTT,CAGSHGGGQSTDTQYF
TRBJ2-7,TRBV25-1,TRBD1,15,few,TGTGCCAGCAGTGCCCGAGGACAGGGGAGTTACGAGCAGTACTTC,CASSARGQGSYEQYF
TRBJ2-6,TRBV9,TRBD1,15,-,TGTGCCAGCAGCGTACAGGGGGTCGGGGCCAACGTCCTGACTTTC,CASSVQGVGANVLTF
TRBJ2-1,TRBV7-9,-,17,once,TGTGCCAGCAGCTTAGGCTTAAGAGGGAGGCAATACAATGAGCAGTTCTTC,CASSLGLRGRQYNEQFF
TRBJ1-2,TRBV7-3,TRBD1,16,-,TGTGCCAGCAGCTCCAAAAGCGGGACAGGGATCGGTGGCTACACCTTC,CASSSKSGTGIGGYTF
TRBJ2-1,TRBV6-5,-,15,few,TGTGCCAGCAGTTACTCGGGCCTTATCGACAATGAGCAGTTCTTC,CASSYSGLIDNEQFF
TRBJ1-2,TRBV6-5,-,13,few,TGTGCCAGCCGTGGACAGTCTATCTATGGCTACACCTTC,CASRGQSIYGYTF
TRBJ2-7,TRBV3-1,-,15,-,TGTGCCAGCAGCCAAGCCTTTGACTCCGTCTACGAGCAGTACTTC,CASSQAFDSVYEQYF
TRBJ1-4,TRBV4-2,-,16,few,TGTGCCAGCAGCCAAGCGGCCCTTGCAACTAATGAAAAACTGTTTTTT,CASSQAALATNEKLFF